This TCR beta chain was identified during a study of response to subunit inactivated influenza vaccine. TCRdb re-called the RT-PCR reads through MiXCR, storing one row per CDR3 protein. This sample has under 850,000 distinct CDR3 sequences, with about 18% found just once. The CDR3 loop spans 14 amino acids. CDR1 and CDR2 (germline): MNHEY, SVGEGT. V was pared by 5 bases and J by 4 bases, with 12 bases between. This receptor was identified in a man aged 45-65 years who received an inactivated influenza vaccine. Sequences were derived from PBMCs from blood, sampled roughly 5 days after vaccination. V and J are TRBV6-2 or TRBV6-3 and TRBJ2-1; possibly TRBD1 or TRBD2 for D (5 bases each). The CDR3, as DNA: TGTGCCAGCAGTCGCCCGGGACGGTACAATGAGCAGTTCTTC. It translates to CASSRPGRYNEQFF.